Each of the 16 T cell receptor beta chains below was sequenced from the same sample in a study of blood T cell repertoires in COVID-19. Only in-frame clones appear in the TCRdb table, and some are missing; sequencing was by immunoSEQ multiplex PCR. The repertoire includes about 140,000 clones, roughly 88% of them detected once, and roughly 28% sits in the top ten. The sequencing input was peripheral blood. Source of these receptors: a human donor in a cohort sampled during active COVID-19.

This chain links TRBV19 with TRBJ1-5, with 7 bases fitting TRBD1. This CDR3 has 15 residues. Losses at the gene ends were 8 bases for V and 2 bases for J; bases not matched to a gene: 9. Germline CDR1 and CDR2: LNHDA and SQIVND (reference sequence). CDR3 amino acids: CASARTGFGNQPQHF. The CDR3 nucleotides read TGTGCCAGTGCTAGGACAGGATTTGGCAATCAGCCCCAGCATTTT.

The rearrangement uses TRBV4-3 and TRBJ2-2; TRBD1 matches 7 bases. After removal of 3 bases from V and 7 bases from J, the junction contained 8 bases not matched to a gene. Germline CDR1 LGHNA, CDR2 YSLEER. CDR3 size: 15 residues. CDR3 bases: TGCGCCAGCAGCCAGGAAGGGGGCGCTGGCGGGGAGCTGTTTTTT. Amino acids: CASSQEGGAGGELFF.

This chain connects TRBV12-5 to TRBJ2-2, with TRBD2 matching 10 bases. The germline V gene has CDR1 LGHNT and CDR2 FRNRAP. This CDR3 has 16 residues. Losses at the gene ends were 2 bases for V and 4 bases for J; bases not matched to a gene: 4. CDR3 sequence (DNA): TGTGCTAGTGGTTTGACCGAGCGGGGGGGCACCGGGGAGCTGTTTTTT. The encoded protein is CASGLTERGGTGELFF.

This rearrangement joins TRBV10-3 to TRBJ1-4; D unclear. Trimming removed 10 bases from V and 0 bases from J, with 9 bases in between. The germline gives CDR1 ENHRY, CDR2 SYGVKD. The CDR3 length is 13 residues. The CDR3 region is CASGLTTNEKLFF. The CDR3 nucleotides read TGTGCCAGCGGACTGACAACTAATGAAAAACTGTTTTTT.

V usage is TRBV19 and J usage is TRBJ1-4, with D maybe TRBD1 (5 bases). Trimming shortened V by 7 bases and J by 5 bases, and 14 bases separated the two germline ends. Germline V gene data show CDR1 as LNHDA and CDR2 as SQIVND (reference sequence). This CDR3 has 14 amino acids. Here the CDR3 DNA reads TGTGCCAGTAAAGGAGGAGGGACCAATGAAAAACTGTTTTTT. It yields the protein CASKGGGTNEKLFF. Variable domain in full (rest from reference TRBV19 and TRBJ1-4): DGGITQSPKYLFRKEGQNVTLSCEQNLNHDAMYWYRQDPGQGLRLIYYSQIVNDFQKGDIAEGYSVSREKKESFPLTVTSAQKNPTAFYLCASKGGGTNEKLFFGSGTQLSVL.

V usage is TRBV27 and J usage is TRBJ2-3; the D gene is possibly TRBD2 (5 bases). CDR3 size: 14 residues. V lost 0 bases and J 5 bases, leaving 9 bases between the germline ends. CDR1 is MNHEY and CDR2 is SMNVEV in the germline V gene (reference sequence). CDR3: CASSLSGGGDTQYF. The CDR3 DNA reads TGTGCCAGCAGTTTATCCGGAGGCGGAGATACGCAGTATTTT.

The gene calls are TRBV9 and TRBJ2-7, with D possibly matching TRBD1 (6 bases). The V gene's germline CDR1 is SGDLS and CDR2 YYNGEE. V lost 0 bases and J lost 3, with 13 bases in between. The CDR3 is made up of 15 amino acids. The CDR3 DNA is TGTGCCAGCAGCGTAGCTACGGGACACTTCTACGAGCAGTACTTC. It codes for CASSVATGHFYEQYF.

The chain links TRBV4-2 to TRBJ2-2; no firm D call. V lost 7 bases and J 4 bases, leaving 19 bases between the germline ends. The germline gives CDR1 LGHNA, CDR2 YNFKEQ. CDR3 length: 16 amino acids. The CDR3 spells CASTPSGLHTTGELFF. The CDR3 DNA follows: TGTGCCAGCACCCCCTCAGGTCTACACACCACCGGGGAGCTGTTTTTT.

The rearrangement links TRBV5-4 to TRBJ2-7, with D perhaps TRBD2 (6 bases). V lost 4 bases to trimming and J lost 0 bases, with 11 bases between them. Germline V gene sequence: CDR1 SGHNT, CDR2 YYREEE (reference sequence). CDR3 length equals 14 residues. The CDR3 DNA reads TGTGCCAGCAGCCTAGCGATGAGCTCCTACGAGCAGTACTTC. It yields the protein CASSLAMSSYEQYF.

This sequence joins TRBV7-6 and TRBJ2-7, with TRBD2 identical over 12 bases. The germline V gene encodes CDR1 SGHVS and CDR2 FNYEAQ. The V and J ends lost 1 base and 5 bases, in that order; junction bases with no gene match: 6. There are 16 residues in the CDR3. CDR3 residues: CASSLVLAGGPNEQYF. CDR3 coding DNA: TGTGCCAGCAGCTTAGTTCTAGCGGGGGGGCCCAACGAGCAGTACTTC.

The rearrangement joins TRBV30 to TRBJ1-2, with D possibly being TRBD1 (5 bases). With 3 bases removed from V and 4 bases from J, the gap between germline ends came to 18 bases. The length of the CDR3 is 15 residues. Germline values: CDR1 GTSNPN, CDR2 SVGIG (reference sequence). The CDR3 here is CAWRLIAGRGYGYTF. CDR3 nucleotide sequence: TGTGCCTGGAGACTAATAGCGGGACGTGGCTATGGCTACACCTTC.

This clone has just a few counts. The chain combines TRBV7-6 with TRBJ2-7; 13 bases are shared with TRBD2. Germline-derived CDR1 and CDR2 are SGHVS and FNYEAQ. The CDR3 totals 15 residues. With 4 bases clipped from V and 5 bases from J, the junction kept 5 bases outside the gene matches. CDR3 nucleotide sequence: TGTGCCAGCAGCTCCCGACTAGCGGGGGGTCACGAGCAGTACTTC. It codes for CASSSRLAGGHEQYF.

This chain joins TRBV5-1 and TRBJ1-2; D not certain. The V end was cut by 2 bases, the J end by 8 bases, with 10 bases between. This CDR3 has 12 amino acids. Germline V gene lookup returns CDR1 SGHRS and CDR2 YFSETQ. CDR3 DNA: TGCGCCAGCAGCTTTGAGGGTGGAGGCTACACCTTC. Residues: CASSFEGGGYTF.

CDR3 in DNA: TGCGCCAGCAGCTTGGCAGGGGTCGGAAACACCATATATTTT. It specifies CASSLAGVGNTIYF. The rearrangement links TRBV5-1 to TRBJ1-3, with a possible D match to TRBD1 (6 bases). The CDR3 has 14 amino acids. Germline CDR1 is SGHRS and CDR2 is YFSETQ. V lost 0 bases, J lost 4 bases, and 8 bases lay in between.

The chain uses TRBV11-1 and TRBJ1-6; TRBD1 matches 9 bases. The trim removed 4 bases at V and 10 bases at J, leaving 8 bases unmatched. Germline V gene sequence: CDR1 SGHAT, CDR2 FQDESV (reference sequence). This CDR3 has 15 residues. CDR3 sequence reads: CASSSIDRGESPLHF. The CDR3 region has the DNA TGTGCCAGCAGCTCCATCGACAGGGGGGAATCACCCCTCCACTTT.

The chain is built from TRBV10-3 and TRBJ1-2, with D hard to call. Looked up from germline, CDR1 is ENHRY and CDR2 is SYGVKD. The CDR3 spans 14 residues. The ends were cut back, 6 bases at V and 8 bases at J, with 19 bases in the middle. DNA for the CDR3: TGTGCCATCAGCTCCGGTAGTCTAGGAGGGGGCTACACCTTC. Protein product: CAISSGSLGGGYTF.